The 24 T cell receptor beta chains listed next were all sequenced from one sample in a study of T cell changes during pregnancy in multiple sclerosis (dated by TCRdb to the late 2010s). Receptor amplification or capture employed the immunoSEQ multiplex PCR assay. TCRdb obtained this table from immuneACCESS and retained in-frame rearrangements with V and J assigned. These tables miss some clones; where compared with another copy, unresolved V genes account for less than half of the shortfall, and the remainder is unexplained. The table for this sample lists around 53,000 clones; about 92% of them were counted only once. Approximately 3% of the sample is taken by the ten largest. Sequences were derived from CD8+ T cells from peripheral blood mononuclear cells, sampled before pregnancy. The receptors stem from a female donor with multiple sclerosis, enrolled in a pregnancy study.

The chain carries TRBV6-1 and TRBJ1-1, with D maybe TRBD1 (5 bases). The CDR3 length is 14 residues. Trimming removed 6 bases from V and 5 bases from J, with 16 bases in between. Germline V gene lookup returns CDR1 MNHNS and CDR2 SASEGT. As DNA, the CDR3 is TGTGCCAGCAGCTCCATGGCGGGGGAGACTGAAGCTTTCTTT. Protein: CASSSMAGETEAFF.

CDR3 region: CASSYSGTYNEQFF. The DNA for the CDR3 is TGTGCCAGCAGTTACTCTGGGACTTACAATGAGCAGTTCTTC. The chain uses TRBV6-6 and TRBJ2-1; D is possibly TRBD2 (6 bases). This CDR3 spans 14 amino acids. Trimming pared 0 bases from V and 4 bases from J, leaving 7 bases between. Per the germline V gene, CDR1 is MNHNY and CDR2 is SVGAGI (reference sequence).

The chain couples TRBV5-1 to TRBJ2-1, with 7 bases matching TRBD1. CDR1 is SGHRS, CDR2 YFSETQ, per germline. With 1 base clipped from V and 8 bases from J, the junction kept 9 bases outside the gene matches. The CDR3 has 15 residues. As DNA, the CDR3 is TGCGCCAGCAGCTTGAGGGGGCTAAGTATTGATGAGCAGTTCTTC. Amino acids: CASSLRGLSIDEQFF.

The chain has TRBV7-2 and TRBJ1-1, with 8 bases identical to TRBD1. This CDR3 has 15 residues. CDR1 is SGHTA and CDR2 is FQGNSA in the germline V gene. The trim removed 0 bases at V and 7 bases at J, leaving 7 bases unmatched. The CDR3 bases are TGTGCCAGCAGCTTAGCAGCCAGGGGGCTGATTGAAGCTTTCTTT. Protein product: CASSLAARGLIEAFF. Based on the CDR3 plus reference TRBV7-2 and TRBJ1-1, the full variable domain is GAGVSQSPSNKVTEKGKDVELRCDPISGHTALYWYRQSLGQGLEFLIYFQGNSAPDKSGLPSDRFSAERTGGSVSTLTIQRTQQEDSAVYLCASSLAARGLIEAFFGQGTRLTVV.

CDR3 sequence: CASNLAGGGAWYF. CDR3 in DNA: TGTGCCAGCAACCTAGCGGGGGGAGGTGCTTGGTATTTT. This chain connects TRBV5-4 to TRBJ2-3; TRBD2 agrees at 11 bases. The CDR3 contains 13 residues. Unmatched junction bases numbered 11, after V lost 6 bases and J lost 14 bases. Germline values: CDR1 SGHNT, CDR2 YYREEE (reference sequence).

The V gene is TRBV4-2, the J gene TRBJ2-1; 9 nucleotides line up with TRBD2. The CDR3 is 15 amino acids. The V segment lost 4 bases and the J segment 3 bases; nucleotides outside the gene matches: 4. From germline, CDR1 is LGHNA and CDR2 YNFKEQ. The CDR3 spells CASSPQRGDYNEQFF. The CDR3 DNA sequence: TGTGCCAGCAGCCCACAGCGGGGGGACTACAATGAGCAGTTCTTC.

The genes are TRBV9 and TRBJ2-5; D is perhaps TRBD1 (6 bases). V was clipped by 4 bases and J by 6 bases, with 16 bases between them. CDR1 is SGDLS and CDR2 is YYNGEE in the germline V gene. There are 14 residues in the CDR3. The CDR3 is CASSPWGPPQTQYF. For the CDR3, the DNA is TGTGCCAGCAGCCCCTGGGGGCCCCCCCAGACCCAGTACTTC.

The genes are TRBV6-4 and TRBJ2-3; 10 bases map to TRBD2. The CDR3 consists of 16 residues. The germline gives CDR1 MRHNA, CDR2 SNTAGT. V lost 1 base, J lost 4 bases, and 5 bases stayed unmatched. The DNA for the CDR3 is TGTGCCAGCAGTGACTTAGCAGCGGGGGGGCCAGATACGCAGTATTTT. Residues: CASSDLAAGGPDTQYF.

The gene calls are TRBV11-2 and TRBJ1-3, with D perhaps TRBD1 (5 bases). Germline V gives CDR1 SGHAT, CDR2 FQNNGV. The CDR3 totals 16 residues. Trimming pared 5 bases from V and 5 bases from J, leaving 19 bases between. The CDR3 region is CASSLQGTQNRNTIYF. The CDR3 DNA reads TGTGCCAGCAGCCTCCAGGGCACCCAAAACAGAAACACCATATATTTT.

The CDR3 protein is CASSQSNRDYGYTF. The CDR3, as DNA: TGCGCCAGCAGCCAGTCGAACAGAGACTATGGCTACACCTTC. This chain uses TRBV4-3 with TRBJ1-2; no clear D. This CDR3 is 14 amino acids long. Trimming shortened V by 3 bases and J by 3 bases, and 11 bases separated the two germline ends. The V gene's germline CDR1 is LGHNA and CDR2 YSLEER.

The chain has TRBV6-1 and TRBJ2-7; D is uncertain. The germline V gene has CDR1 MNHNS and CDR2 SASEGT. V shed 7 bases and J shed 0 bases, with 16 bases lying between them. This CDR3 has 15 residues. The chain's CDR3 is CASTAPRFPSYEQYF. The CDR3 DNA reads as TGTGCCAGCACTGCTCCCCGGTTCCCCTCCTACGAGCAGTACTTC.

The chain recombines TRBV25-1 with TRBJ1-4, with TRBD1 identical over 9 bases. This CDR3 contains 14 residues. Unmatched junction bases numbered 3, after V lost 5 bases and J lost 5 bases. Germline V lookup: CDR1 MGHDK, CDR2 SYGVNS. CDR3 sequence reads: CASSLTGGNEKLFF. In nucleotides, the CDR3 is TGTGCCAGCAGTCTGACAGGGGGAAATGAAAAACTGTTTTTT. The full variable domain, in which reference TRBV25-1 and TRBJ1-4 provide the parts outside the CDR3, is EADIYQTPRYLVIGTGKKITLECSQTMGHDKMYWYQQDPGMELHLIHYSYGVNSTEKGDLSSESTVSRIRTEHFPLTLESARPSHTSQYLCASSLTGGNEKLFFGSGTQLSVL.

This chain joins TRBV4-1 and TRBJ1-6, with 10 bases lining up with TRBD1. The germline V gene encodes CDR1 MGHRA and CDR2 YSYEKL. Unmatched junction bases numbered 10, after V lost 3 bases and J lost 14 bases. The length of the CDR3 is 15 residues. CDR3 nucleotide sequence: TGCGCCAGCAGCCAGAACCGCGGGACAGGGGAATCCCTCCACTTT. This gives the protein CASSQNRGTGESLHF.

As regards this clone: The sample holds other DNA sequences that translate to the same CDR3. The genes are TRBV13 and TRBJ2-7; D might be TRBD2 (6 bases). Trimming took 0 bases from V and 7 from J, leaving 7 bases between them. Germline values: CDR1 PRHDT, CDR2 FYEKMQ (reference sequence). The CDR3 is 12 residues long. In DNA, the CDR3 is TGTGCCAGCAGCTTAGGCCGGGGGGAGCAGTACTTC. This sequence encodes CASSLGRGEQYF. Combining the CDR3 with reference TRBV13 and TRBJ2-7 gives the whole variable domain AAGVIQSPRHLIKEKRETATLKCYPIPRHDTVYWYQQGPGQDPQFLISFYEKMQSDKGSIPDRFSAQQFSDYHSELNMSSLELGDSALYFCASSLGRGEQYFGPGTRLTVT.

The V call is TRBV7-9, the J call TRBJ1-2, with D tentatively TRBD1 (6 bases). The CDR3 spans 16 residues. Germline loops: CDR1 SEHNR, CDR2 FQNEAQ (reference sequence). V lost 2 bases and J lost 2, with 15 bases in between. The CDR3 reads CASSLWGGWGNYGYTF. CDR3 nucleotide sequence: TGTGCCAGCAGCTTATGGGGGGGCTGGGGGAACTATGGCTACACCTTC.

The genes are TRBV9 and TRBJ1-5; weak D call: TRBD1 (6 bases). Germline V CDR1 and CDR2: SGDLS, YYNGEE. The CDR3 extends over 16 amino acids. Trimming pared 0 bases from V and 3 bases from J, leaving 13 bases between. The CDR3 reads CASSVGGSGVNQPQHF. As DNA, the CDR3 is TGTGCCAGCAGCGTAGGGGGGTCAGGGGTCAATCAGCCCCAGCATTTT.

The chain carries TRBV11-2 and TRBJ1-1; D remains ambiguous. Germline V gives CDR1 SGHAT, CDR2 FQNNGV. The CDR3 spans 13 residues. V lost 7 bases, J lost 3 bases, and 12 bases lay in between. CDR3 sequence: CASTHPGDTEAFF. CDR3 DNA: TGTGCCAGCACCCACCCAGGTGACACTGAAGCTTTCTTT.

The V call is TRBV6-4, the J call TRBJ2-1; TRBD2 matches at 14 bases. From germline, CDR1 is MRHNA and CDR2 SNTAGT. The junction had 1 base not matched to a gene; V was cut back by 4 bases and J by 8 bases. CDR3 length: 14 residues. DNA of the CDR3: TGTGCCAGCAGTGGACTAGCGGGGGGGCATGAGCAGTTCTTC. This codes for CASSGLAGGHEQFF.

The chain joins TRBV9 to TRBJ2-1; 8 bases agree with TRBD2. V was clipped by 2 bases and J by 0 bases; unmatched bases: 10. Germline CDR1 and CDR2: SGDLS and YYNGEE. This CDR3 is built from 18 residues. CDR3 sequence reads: CASSVGHGRGGSYNEQFF. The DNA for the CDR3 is TGTGCCAGCAGCGTGGGCCACGGGAGGGGGGGCTCCTACAATGAGCAGTTCTTC. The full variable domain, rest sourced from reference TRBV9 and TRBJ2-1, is DSGVTQTPKHLITATGQRVTLRCSPRSGDLSVYWYQQSLDQGLQFLIQYYNGEERAKGNILERFSAQQFPDLHSELNLSSLELGDSALYFCASSVGHGRGGSYNEQFFGPGTRLTVL.

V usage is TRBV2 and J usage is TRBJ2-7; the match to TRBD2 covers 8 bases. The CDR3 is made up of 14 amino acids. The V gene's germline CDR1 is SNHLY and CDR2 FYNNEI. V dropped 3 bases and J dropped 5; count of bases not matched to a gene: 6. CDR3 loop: CASSDAGGVDEQYF. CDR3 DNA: TGTGCCAGCAGTGATGCGGGGGGCGTCGACGAGCAGTACTTC.

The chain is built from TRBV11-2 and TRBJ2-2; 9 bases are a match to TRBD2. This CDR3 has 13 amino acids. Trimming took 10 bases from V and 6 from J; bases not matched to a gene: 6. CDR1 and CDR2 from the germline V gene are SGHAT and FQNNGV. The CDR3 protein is CATAGGAAGELFF. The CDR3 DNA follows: TGTGCCACCGCGGGGGGGGCGGCCGGGGAGCTGTTTTTT.

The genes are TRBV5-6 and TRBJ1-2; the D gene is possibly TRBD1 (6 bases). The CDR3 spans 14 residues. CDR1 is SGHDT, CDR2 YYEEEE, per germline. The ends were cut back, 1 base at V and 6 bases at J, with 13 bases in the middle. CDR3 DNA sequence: TGTGCCAGCAGCTTGCGGCAGGGGATGGATGGCTACACCTTC. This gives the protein CASSLRQGMDGYTF.

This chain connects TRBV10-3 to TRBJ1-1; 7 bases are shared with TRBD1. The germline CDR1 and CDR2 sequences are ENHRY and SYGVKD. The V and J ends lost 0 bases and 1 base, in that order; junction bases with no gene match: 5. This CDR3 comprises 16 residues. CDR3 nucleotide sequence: TGTGCCATCAGTGAGTCGACCGGGACAGAGAACACTGAAGCTTTCTTT. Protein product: CAISESTGTENTEAFF.

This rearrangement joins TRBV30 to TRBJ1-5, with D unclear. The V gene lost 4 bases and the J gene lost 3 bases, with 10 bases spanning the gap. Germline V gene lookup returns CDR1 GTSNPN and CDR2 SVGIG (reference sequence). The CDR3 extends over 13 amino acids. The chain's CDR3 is CAWNTGNNQPQHF. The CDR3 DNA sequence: TGTGCCTGGAATACGGGAAACAATCAGCCCCAGCATTTT.